One sample yielded the 18 T cell receptor beta chains listed below, sequenced in a study of spatial heterogeneity in lung cancer. TCRdb ran MiXCR on the 5' RACE reads and lists one entry per CDR3 protein. The sample includes thousands of distinct CDR3 sequences, approximately 15% of them seen just once. Time point given: sample taken at primary tumor resection. Material: normal lung tissue next to the tumor, obtained at surgery. The receptors come from a male donor with early-stage non-small cell lung cancer.

This clonotype was counted a few times. The rearrangement uses TRBV10-2 and TRBJ2-3; 7 bases agree with TRBD2. The length of the CDR3 is 14 residues. The germline V gene has CDR1 WSHSY and CDR2 SAAADI. V was clipped by 5 bases and J by 4 bases; unmatched bases: 6. The CDR3 nucleotides read TGCGCCAGCAGTCTGACGGGGGGAGCAGATACGCAGTATTTT. Its translation is CASSLTGGADTQYF.

Judged by abundance, this clonotype is medium-sized. The J gene is TRBJ2-7, the V gene TRBV7-2, with TRBD2 matching 8 bases. V lost 1 base, J lost 4 bases, and 12 bases stayed unmatched. Germline CDR1 is SGHTA and CDR2 is FQGNSA. This CDR3 comprises 17 residues. CDR3 sequence (DNA): TGTGCCAGCAGCTTAGGCCTAGCGGGTCGTCCCGGTTACGAGCAGTACTTC. This encodes CASSLGLAGRPGYEQYF.

By share of the sample, this clonotype is medium-sized. This chain connects TRBV5-1 to TRBJ2-7; D perhaps matches TRBD2 (5 bases). Germline V CDR1 and CDR2: SGHRS, YFSETQ. V dropped 5 bases and J dropped 5 bases, with 20 bases sitting between them. The CDR3 loop spans 15 amino acids. The CDR3 spells CASRISLTGLDEQYF. DNA of the CDR3: TGCGCCAGCAGAATCTCTCTCACGGGGTTAGACGAGCAGTACTTC.

By share, this clonotype ranks as medium-sized. The rearrangement uses TRBV11-2 and TRBJ2-3; 7 bases line up with TRBD2. In germline, CDR1 is SGHAT, CDR2 FQNNGV. With V trimmed by 5 bases and J by 2 bases, 10 bases remained unmatched. The CDR3 is 16 residues long. The CDR3 reads CASSPTRTRNTDTQYF. CDR3 bases: TGTGCCAGCAGCCCTACCCGGACTAGAAACACAGATACGCAGTATTTT.

This clonotype counts as medium-sized (0.01 to 0.1%). An end of the junction differs from the germline gene, which may be a read error. J is TRBJ2-7 and V is TRBV11-1, with TRBD2 as a possible D gene (5 bases). Germline V CDR1 and CDR2: SGHAT, FQDESV (reference sequence). This CDR3 is 14 amino acids long. Here the CDR3 DNA reads TGTGCCAGCAGCCTAGCTGGAGGTTTATTCGAGCAGTACTTC. Its translation: CASSLAGGLFEQYF.

This clonotype is labeled as medium-sized. The chain has TRBV7-6 and TRBJ1-1; D possibly corresponds to TRBD1 (5 bases). Germline loops: CDR1 SGHVS, CDR2 FNYEAQ. V was pared by 5 bases and J by 2 bases, with 9 bases between. The CDR3 is 13 residues long. CDR3 in amino acids: CASSAGGNTEAFF. The CDR3 coding sequence is TGTGCCAGCAGCGCGGGGGGAAACACTGAAGCTTTCTTT.

There are a few counts of this clonotype. This chain connects TRBV5-4 to TRBJ1-1; D not resolved. The germline V and J ends were trimmed by 4 bases and 0 bases, with 10 bases remaining between them. This CDR3 contains 14 residues. Looked up from germline, CDR1 is SGHNT and CDR2 is YYREEE (reference sequence). CDR3 bases: TGTGCCAGCAGCCAAGGACGGATGAACACTGAAGCTTTCTTT. Protein sequence: CASSQGRMNTEAFF.

This clonotype is medium-sized (0.01 to 0.1%). This rearrangement joins TRBV6-2 or TRBV6-3 to TRBJ2-7; either TRBD1 or TRBD2 may fit D (6 bases each). V dropped 8 bases and J dropped 0 bases, with 17 bases sitting between them. The CDR3 loop spans 15 amino acids. The germline gives CDR1 MNHEY, CDR2 SVGEGT. The CDR3 reads CASGDGGTISYEQYF. The CDR3 coding sequence is TGTGCCAGCGGGGACGGCGGGACAATCTCCTACGAGCAGTACTTC.

In its sample, this clonotype was seen many times. The CDR3 protein is CASRTGTGENQPQHF. CDR3 nucleotides: TGTGCCAGCAGGACCGGGACAGGGGAGAATCAGCCCCAGCATTTT. The chain links TRBV28 to TRBJ1-5, with 10 bases aligning to TRBD1. The length of the CDR3 is 15 residues. V gave up 6 bases and J gave up 4 bases; unmatched junction bases: 6. CDR1 is MDHEN and CDR2 is SYDVKM in the germline V gene. Supplemented by reference TRBV28 and TRBJ1-5, the full variable domain reads DVKVTQSSRYLVKRTGEKVFLECVQDMDHENMFWYRQDPGLGLRLIYFSYDVKMKEKGDIPEGYSVSREKKERFSLILESASTNQTSMYLCASRTGTGENQPQHFGDGTRLSIL.

The V gene is TRBV20-1, the J gene TRBJ1-5; D not resolved. Germline V gives CDR1 DFQATT, CDR2 SNEGSKA (reference sequence). The CDR3 spans 14 residues. Trimming took off 3 bases at V and 2 bases at J, with 11 bases between the two ends. In DNA form, the CDR3 reads TGCAGTGCTAGCCACCGAATACGCAATCAGCCCCAGCATTTT. Encoded protein: CSASHRIRNQPQHF.

This clonotype is deemed medium-sized. The V and J genes are TRBV6-2 or TRBV6-3 and TRBJ2-5; 7 positions match TRBD1. After removal of 7 bases from V and 1 base from J, the junction contained 3 bases not matched to a gene. CDR3 length: 13 amino acids. The germline V gene encodes CDR1 MNHEY and CDR2 SVGEGT. CDR3 sequence (DNA): TGTGCCAGCAAGGGACAGCCCCAAGAGACCCAGTACTTC. It is translated as CASKGQPQETQYF.

This clonotype rates as medium-sized. The J gene is TRBJ2-5, the V gene TRBV20-1; no reliable D call. Looked up from germline, CDR1 is DFQATT and CDR2 is SNEGSKA (reference sequence). The CDR3 is made up of 11 amino acids. Trimming shortened V by 6 bases and J by 3 bases, and 8 bases separated the two germline ends. The CDR3 DNA is TGCAGTGCGCTAACCAAAGAGACCCAGTACTTC. It is translated as CSALTKETQYF.

The chain carries TRBV4-2 and TRBJ2-2; the D gene is possibly TRBD1 (5 bases). V lost 4 bases and J lost 3, with 15 bases in between. The V gene's germline CDR1 is LGHNA and CDR2 YNFKEQ. The CDR3 has 16 amino acids. The CDR3 sequence: CASSPDRDEDTGELFF. The CDR3 DNA reads TGTGCCAGCAGCCCCGACAGAGATGAGGACACCGGGGAGCTGTTTTTT.

By proportion, this clonotype is medium-sized. This chain links TRBV20-1 with TRBJ2-3, with D perhaps matching TRBD1 (6 bases). Germline CDR1 is DFQATT and CDR2 is SNEGSKA (reference sequence). This CDR3 region has 14 residues. V was pared by 4 bases and J by 2 bases, with 13 bases between. The CDR3 spells CSATGTHLTDTQYF. As DNA, the CDR3 is TGCAGTGCTACCGGGACACACCTCACAGATACGCAGTATTTT.

In this sample, this clonotype turned up a few times. A read error may account for a junction end that differs from germline. V is TRBV5-4 and J is TRBJ1-4; 9 nucleotides line up with TRBD1. The V gene's germline CDR1 is SGHNT and CDR2 YYREEE (reference sequence). CDR3 size: 16 residues. The CDR3 bases are TGTACCAGCAGCTTGGGGGGACAGGGCAGTAATGAAAAACTGTTTTTT. This codes for CTSSLGGQGSNEKLFF.

This clonotype was counted a single time. The chain has TRBV6-2 or TRBV6-3 and TRBJ2-6; 9 nucleotides line up with TRBD1. Germline V lookup: CDR1 MNHEY, CDR2 SVGEGT. V shed 6 bases and J 1 base; nucleotides not matched to a gene: 4. The CDR3 is made up of 16 amino acids. This chain's CDR3 is CASRWDRASGANVLTF. The CDR3 DNA reads TGTGCCAGCAGGTGGGACAGGGCATCTGGGGCCAACGTCCTGACTTTC.

This clonotype is classed as medium-sized. The chain joins TRBV6-5 to TRBJ1-1, with D perhaps matching TRBD1 (6 bases). The V end was cut by 2 bases, the J end by 0 bases, with 13 bases between. The CDR3 contains 16 residues. The germline V gene has CDR1 MNHEY and CDR2 SVGAGI. The CDR3 bases are TGTGCCAGCAGTTACGGTGGCAGGGGTTTGAACACTGAAGCTTTCTTT. Its translation is CASSYGGRGLNTEAFF.

This clonotype was found many times. The chain combines TRBV7-9 with TRBJ2-6; no definite D call. This CDR3 has 15 residues. CDR1 and CDR2 (germline): SEHNR, FQNEAQ (reference sequence). V dropped 4 bases and J dropped 0 bases, with 7 bases sitting between them. DNA of the CDR3: TGTGCCAGCAGCTCGCTGAGCTCTGGGGCCAACGTCCTGACTTTC. It specifies CASSSLSSGANVLTF.